This T cell receptor (beta chain) was captured by sequencing in a study of T-cell memory formation after mild COVID-19. General observations from the study: Cross-reactive memory seemingly joined, as some responding clones were found in pre-infection memory. Clones that contracted clustered mainly in CM and EM if CD4+ and in EMRA if CD8+. Day 15 to 85 contractors were CD4/CD8 balanced; later expanders leaned CD4+.

This clonotype was picked up a small number of times. Its antigen remains unidentified. MiXCR, applied by TCRdb to the 5' RACE reads, yields one record per CDR3 protein. The sample has 500,000 to 550,000 distinct CDR3 sequences; 20% are singletons. The CDR3 covers 16 residues. Trimming removed 6 bases from V and 4 bases from J; junction bases left unmatched: 8. The germline CDR1 and CDR2 sequences are MNHEY and SVGEGT. The specimen sequenced was PBMCs or a T cell subset sorted from them (not recorded which). The clonotype comes from an adult woman who had mild COVID-19 (a few samples of this study predate the infection). Cell type and time point are not known. V usage is TRBV6-2 or TRBV6-3 and J usage is TRBJ2-1; 11 positions match TRBD2. The CDR3 here is CASRQVGTSGYNEQFF. The CDR3 DNA sequence: TGTGCCAGCAGACAAGTCGGGACTAGCGGATACAATGAGCAGTTCTTC.